This T cell receptor beta chain was captured in a study of monozygotic twins with inflammatory bowel disease. The study, taken as a whole, reports: Twin pairs that were concordant did not differ from discordant pairs in repertoire similarity, possibly from limited power. The co-twins with IBD showed lower TCRbeta diversity (inverse Simpson) than their healthy siblings.

TCRdb processed the 5' RACE reads again and assigns one entry to each CDR3 protein, with no DNA. The sample table sets out some 160,000 distinct CDR3 sequences. As concerns this clonotype: Its specificity is not known.

The receptor was derived from a human donor with ulcerative colitis or Crohn's disease, or a healthy co-twin of an affected twin (not recorded which). The sample consisted of blood.

CDR3 protein: CASSRLDKPERTGNYGYTF. This chain links TRBV5-6 with TRBJ1-2; TCRdb's D gene call, TRBD1, goes unchecked for lack of DNA. Germline CDR1 is SGHDT and CDR2 is YYEEEE. This CDR3 is 19 amino acids long.